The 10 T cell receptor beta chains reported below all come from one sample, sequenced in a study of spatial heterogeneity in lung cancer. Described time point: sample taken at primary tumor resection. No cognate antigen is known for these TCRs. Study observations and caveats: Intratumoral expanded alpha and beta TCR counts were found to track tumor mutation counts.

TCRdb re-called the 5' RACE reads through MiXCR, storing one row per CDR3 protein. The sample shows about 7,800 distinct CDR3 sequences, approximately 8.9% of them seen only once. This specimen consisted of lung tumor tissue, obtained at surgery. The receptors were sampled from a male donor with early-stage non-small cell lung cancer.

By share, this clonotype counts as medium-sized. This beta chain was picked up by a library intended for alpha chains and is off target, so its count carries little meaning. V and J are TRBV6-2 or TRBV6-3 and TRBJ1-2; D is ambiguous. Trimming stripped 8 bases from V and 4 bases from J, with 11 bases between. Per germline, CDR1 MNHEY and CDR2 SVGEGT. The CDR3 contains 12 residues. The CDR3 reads CASLAGFYGYTF. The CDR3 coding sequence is TGTGCCAGCCTGGCCGGCTTCTATGGCTACACCTTC.

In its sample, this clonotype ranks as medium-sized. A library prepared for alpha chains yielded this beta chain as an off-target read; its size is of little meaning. CDR3 amino acids: CASSLVQGGGTDTQYF. The CDR3 nucleotides are TGTGCCAGCAGCTTAGTGCAGGGCGGGGGCACAGATACGCAGTATTTT. The chain couples TRBV11-2 to TRBJ2-3; maybe TRBD2 (6 bases). The CDR3 is 16 residues long. Trimming left V 1 base short and J 1 base short, with 12 bases between. Germline CDR1 is SGHAT and CDR2 is FQNNGV.

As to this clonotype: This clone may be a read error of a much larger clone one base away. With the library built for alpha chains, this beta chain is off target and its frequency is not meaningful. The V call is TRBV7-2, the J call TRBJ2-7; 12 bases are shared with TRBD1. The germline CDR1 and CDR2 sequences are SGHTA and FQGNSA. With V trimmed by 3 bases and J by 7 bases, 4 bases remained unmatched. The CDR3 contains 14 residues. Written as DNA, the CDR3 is TGTGCCAGCAGCTTTCGGGACAGGGGGCGGGAGCAGTACTTC. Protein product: CASSFRDRGREQYF. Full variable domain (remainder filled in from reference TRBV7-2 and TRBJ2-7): GAGVSQSPSNKVTEKGKDVELRCDPISGHTALYWYRQSLGQGLEFLIYFQGNSAPDKSGLPSDRFSAERTGGSVSTLTIQRTQQEDSAVYLCASSFRDRGREQYFGPGTRLTVT.

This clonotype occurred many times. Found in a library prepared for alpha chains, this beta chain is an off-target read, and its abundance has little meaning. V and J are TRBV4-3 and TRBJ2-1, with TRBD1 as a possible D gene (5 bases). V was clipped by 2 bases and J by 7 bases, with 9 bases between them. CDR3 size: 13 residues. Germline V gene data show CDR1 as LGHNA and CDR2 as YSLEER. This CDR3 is CASSQLGVNEQFF. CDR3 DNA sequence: TGCGCCAGCAGCCAACTAGGGGTTAATGAGCAGTTCTTC.

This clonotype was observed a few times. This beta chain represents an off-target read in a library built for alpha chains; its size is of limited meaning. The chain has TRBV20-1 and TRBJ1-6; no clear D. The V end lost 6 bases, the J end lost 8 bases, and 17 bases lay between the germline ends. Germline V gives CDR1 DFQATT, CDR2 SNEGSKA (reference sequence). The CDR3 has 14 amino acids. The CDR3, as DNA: TGCAGTGCCCCCCCCTTGATCAGAGATTCACCCCTCCACTTT. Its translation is CSAPPLIRDSPLHF.

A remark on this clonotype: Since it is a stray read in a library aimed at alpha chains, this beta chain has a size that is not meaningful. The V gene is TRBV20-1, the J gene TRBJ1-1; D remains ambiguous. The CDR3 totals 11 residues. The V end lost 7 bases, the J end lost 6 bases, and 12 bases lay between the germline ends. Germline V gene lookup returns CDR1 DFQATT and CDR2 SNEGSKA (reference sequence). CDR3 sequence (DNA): TGCAGTGGGGAGGCTAGCGCTGAAGCTTTCTTT. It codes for CSGEASAEAFF.

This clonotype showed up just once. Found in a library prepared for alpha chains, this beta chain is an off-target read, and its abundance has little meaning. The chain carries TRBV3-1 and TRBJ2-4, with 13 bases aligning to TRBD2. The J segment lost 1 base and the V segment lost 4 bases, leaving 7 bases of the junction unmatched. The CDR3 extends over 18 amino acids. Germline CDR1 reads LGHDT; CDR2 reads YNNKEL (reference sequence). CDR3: CASSPTSGRLLAKNIQYF. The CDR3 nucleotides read TGTGCCAGCAGCCCGACTAGCGGGAGGCTCCTTGCCAAAAACATTCAGTACTTC.

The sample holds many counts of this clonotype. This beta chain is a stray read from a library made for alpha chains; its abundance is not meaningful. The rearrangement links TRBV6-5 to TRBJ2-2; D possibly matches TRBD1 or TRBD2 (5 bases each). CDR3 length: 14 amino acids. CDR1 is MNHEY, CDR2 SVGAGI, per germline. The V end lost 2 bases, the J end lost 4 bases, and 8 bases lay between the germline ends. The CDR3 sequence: CASSYGAGTGELFF. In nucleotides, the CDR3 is TGTGCCAGCAGTTACGGGGCGGGCACCGGGGAGCTGTTTTTT.

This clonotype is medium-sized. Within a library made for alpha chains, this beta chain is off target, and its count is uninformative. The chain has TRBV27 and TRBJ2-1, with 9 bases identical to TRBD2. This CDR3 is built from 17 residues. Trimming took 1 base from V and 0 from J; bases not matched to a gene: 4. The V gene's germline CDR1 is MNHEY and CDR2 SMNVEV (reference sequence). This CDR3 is CASSLFYSGSSYNEQFF. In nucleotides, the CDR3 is TGTGCCAGCAGTTTATTTTATAGCGGGAGCTCCTACAATGAGCAGTTCTTC.

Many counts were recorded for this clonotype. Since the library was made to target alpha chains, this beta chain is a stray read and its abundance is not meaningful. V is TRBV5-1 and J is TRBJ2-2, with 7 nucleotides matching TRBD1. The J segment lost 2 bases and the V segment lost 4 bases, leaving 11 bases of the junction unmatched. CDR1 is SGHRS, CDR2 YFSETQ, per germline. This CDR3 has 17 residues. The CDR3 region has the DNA TGCGCCAGCAGCCAACTGCCGGGACAGATAAACACCGGGGAGCTGTTTTTT. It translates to CASSQLPGQINTGELFF.